Detailed here is one T cell receptor (beta chain). This sample is part of a study of T cells in tumors after PD-1 blockade. Study details: Each patient got pembrolizumab 200 mg every 3 weeks or cemiplimab 350 mg every 2 weeks. A subset received ongoing vismodegib 150 mg daily alongside anti-PD-1 therapy. Blood samples averaged around 110,000 templates (range about 23,000-260,000) and fewer than 40,000 unique clonotypes.

Using immunoSEQ multiplex PCR, the repertoire was profiled, and TCRdb retains in-frame clones only, with some absent. The sample has 45,000 to 60,000 clones, roughly 73% seen once. This CDR3 is built from 16 residues. Trimming at V came to 6 bases and at J to 1 base, leaving 12 bases not matched to a gene. Germline V CDR1 and CDR2: MRHNA, SNTAGT. This receptor was taken from a human donor with basal cell carcinoma. The V gene is TRBV6-4, the J gene TRBJ2-7; TRBD2 matches 7 bases. The specimen comprised PBMCs, sampled before anti-PD-1 treatment. In nucleotides, the CDR3 is TGTGCCAGCAGATTGCGGGAGCCTACCCCTTCCTACGAGCAGTACTTC. Its translation is CASRLREPTPSYEQYF.